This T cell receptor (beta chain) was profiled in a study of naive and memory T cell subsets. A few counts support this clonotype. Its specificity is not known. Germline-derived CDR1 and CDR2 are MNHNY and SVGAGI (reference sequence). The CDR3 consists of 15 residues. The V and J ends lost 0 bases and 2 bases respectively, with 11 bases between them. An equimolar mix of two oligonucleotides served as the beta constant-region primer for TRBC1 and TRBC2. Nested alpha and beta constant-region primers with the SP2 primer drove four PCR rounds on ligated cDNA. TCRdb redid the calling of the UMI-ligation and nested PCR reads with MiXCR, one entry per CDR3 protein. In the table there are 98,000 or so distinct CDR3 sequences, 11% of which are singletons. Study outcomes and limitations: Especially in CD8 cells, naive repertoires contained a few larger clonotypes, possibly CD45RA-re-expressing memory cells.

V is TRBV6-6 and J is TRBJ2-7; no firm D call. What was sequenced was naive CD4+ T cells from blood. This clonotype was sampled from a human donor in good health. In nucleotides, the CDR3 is TGTGCCAGCAGTTACTCGAAGGCGACCACCTACGAGCAGTACTTC. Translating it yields CASSYSKATTYEQYF.